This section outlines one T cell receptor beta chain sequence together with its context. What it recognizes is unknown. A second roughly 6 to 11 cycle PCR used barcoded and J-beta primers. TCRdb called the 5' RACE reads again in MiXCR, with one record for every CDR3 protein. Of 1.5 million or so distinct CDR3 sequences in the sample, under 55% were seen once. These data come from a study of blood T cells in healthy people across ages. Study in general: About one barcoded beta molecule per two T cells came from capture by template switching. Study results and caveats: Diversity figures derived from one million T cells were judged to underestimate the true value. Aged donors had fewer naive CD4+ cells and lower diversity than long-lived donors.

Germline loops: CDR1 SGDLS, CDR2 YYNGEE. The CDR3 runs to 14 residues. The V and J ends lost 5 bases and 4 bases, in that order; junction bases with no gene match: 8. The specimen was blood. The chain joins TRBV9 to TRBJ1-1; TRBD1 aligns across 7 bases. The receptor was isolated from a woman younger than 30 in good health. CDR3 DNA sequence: TGTGCCAGCAGTACAACAGGGGTGGTCACTGAAGCTTTCTTT. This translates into CASSTTGVVTEAFF.